The 18 T cell receptor beta chains given below trace back to one sample, sequenced in a study of OX40 agonist ivuxolimab in advanced cancers. The protocol was immunoSEQ multiplex PCR, while the TCRdb copy is restricted to in-frame clones and leaves out a portion. The sample yields over 55,000 clones, around 87% seen once. This sample comprised CD4+ or CD8+ T cells sorted from blood, obtained in a trial of the OX40 agonist ivuxolimab. These receptors were obtained from an adult with an advanced solid tumor such as melanoma, head and neck, liver or kidney cancer.

The V call is TRBV14, the J call TRBJ2-1; D perhaps matches TRBD2 (5 bases). The CDR3 runs to 16 residues. The V end lost 4 bases, the J end lost 3 bases, and 16 bases lay between the germline ends. The germline gives CDR1 SGHDN, CDR2 FVKESK. The CDR3 loop is CASSRLFGKRYNEQFF. In nucleotides, the CDR3 is TGTGCCAGCAGCCGACTCTTCGGGAAGCGCTACAATGAGCAGTTCTTC.

The rearrangement joins TRBV28 to TRBJ1-5; D not certain. Trimming took 0 bases from V and 4 from J, leaving 7 bases between them. Per the germline V gene, CDR1 is MDHEN and CDR2 is SYDVKM. The CDR3 contains 14 residues. The DNA for the CDR3 is TGTGCCAGCAGTTTATGGGGTGCAAATCAGCCCCAGCATTTT. Its protein product is CASSLWGANQPQHF.

This clone came up once. This chain connects TRBV6-5 to TRBJ1-2; 7 bases are a match to TRBD1. This CDR3 has 14 residues. CDR1 MNHEY and CDR2 SVGAGI come from the germline V gene. V gave up 6 bases and J gave up 6 bases; unmatched junction bases: 10. The CDR3 loop is CASSRGNRGDGYTF. For the CDR3, the DNA is TGTGCCAGCAGCAGGGGAAACAGGGGAGATGGCTACACCTTC.

The chain uses TRBV11-1 and TRBJ2-5; D is possibly TRBD1 (6 bases). Germline loops: CDR1 SGHAT, CDR2 FQDESV (reference sequence). Trimming removed 2 bases from V and 6 bases from J, with 13 bases in between. The CDR3 covers 14 residues. The DNA for the CDR3 is TGTGCCAGCAGCTTACCCCATCAGGGGCAGACCCAGTACTTC. As protein: CASSLPHQGQTQYF.

This clone was seen a single time. This chain connects TRBV11-3 to TRBJ2-1; D may be TRBD2 (7 bases). Between the trimmed V and J ends, which lost 5 bases and 1 base, there was a span of 18 bases. This CDR3 is built from 17 residues. Per the germline V gene, CDR1 is SGHNT and CDR2 is YENEEA. CDR3 in amino acids: CASSQEGGATSYNEQFF. Here the CDR3 DNA reads TGTGCCAGCAGCCAGGAGGGGGGGGCCACGTCCTACAATGAGCAGTTCTTC.

V usage is TRBV7-2 and J usage is TRBJ2-7; no reliable D call. The CDR3 consists of 13 residues. Between the trimmed V and J ends, which lost 4 bases and 0 bases, there was a span of 7 bases. CDR1 SGHTA and CDR2 FQGNSA come from the germline V gene. The DNA for the CDR3 is TGTGCCAGCAGCTCCGCCGGCTCCTACGAGCAGTACTTC. It is translated as CASSSAGSYEQYF.

The chain couples TRBV19 to TRBJ2-5; the D gene is possibly TRBD2 (6 bases). The germline V gene encodes CDR1 LNHDA and CDR2 SQIVND (reference sequence). This CDR3 comprises 11 residues. V shed 10 bases and J shed 5 bases, with 11 bases lying between them. CDR3: CATRRGETQYF. CDR3 DNA: TGTGCCACCCGACGGGGGGAGACCCAGTACTTC.

This sequence joins TRBV25-1 and TRBJ1-2; 11 nucleotides agree with TRBD1. The germline CDR1 and CDR2 sequences are MGHDK and SYGVNS. The V and J ends lost 1 base and 5 bases, in that order; junction bases with no gene match: 3. This CDR3 has 15 residues. The CDR3 protein is CASSEWTGGTYGYTF. As DNA, the CDR3 is TGTGCCAGCAGTGAATGGACAGGGGGCACTTATGGCTACACCTTC.

This chain's CDR3 is CASSSTGSTEAFF. The DNA for the CDR3 is TGTGCCAGCAGCTCCACAGGGAGCACTGAAGCTTTCTTT. V gene TRBV7-3 combines with J gene TRBJ1-1; D possibly corresponds to TRBD1 (6 bases). Germline lookup yields CDR1 SGHTA and CDR2 FQGTGA. V was clipped by 4 bases and J by 4 bases, with 10 bases between them. The CDR3 has 13 residues.

J is TRBJ2-2 and V is TRBV6-5; perhaps D is TRBD1 or TRBD2 (5 bases each). CDR1 MNHEY and CDR2 SVGAGI come from the germline V gene. CDR3 size: 15 residues. Trimming removed 5 bases at V and 4 bases at J, with 14 bases between. CDR3 sequence: CASSLPGTVTGELFF. The CDR3 nucleotides are TGTGCCAGCAGTCTTCCCGGGACGGTCACCGGGGAGCTGTTTTTT.

This chain joins TRBV29-1 and TRBJ2-3; 8 bases agree with TRBD2. CDR1 is SQVTM and CDR2 is ANQGSEA in the germline V gene. The CDR3 has 15 residues. Trimming at V came to 4 bases and at J to 2 bases, leaving 8 bases not matched to a gene. This CDR3 is CSVVLLAGSTDTQYF. CDR3 coding DNA: TGCAGCGTTGTACTGCTAGCGGGCTCCACAGATACGCAGTATTTT.

The chain employs TRBV5-1 and TRBJ2-7; the D is unclear. Trimming pared 4 bases from V and 6 bases from J, leaving 11 bases between. Germline V lookup: CDR1 SGHRS, CDR2 YFSETQ. This CDR3 is built from 12 residues. CDR3 coding DNA: TGCGCCAGCAGCCCTCCTCGAGGCGAGCAGTACTTC. Its protein product is CASSPPRGEQYF.

The gene calls are TRBV11-2 and TRBJ1-2; weak D call: TRBD1 (6 bases). The CDR3 totals 13 residues. The germline gives CDR1 SGHAT, CDR2 FQNNGV. Trimming removed 5 bases at V and 8 bases at J, with 15 bases between. The CDR3 DNA is TGTGCCAGCAGCCTAGCGGAAGGGACAGGCTACACCTTC. Translating gives CASSLAEGTGYTF.

V is TRBV7-3 and J is TRBJ1-1; D is undetermined. Germline V gene lookup returns CDR1 SGHTA and CDR2 FQGTGA. Trimming took 2 bases from V and 1 from J, leaving 5 bases between them. This CDR3 contains 13 residues. The CDR3 loop is CASSLFKNTEAFF. CDR3 bases: TGTGCCAGCAGCTTATTCAAGAACACTGAAGCTTTCTTT.

The V and J genes are TRBV5-4 and TRBJ2-5; D not resolved. This CDR3 spans 14 amino acids. The ends were cut back, 2 bases at V and 1 base at J, with 9 bases in the middle. Germline loops: CDR1 SGHNT, CDR2 YYREEE (reference sequence). Here the CDR3 DNA reads TGTGCCAGCAGCTTTTTTAGTACCCAAGAGACCCAGTACTTC. Its translation: CASSFFSTQETQYF.

The rearrangement links TRBV7-3 to TRBJ1-2; D remains unclear. The germline CDR1 and CDR2 sequences are SGHTA and FQGTGA. V was clipped by 4 bases and J by 3 bases, with 15 bases between them. The CDR3 is made up of 15 amino acids. The CDR3 DNA reads as TGTGCCAGCAGCTCGGCCTCCCTCCAGGACTATGGCTACACCTTC. As protein: CASSSASLQDYGYTF.

The V gene is TRBV4-3, the J gene TRBJ2-7, with D possibly being TRBD2 (6 bases). This CDR3 is built from 15 residues. The germline V and J ends were trimmed by 0 bases and 3 bases, with 12 bases remaining between them. The germline gives CDR1 LGHNA, CDR2 YSLEER. This CDR3 reads CASSQDFAGYYEQYF. In DNA, the CDR3 is TGCGCCAGCAGCCAAGATTTTGCGGGGTACTACGAGCAGTACTTC.

The chain links TRBV27 to TRBJ2-4; unclear D gene. The V gene's germline CDR1 is MNHEY and CDR2 SMNVEV (reference sequence). The CDR3 loop spans 11 amino acids. V dropped 6 bases and J dropped 10 bases, with 10 bases sitting between them. The CDR3 DNA is TGTGCCAGCAGGTCTATAGGGATTCAGTACTTC. Translated: CASRSIGIQYF.